This entry describes one TCR beta chain. What this receptor recognizes is not known. One junction end disagrees with the germline gene, perhaps due to a read error. The source of the sample is a study of siplizumab effects on memory and regulatory T cells (dated by TCRdb to between 2017 and 2020). About the study as a whole: The effect of the anti-CD2 antibody siplizumab on alloreactive T-cell subsets was examined in allogeneic mixed lymphocyte reactions constructed from human PBMCs.

To prepare the library, the immunoSEQ multiplex PCR assay was applied. About 10^5 TCR templates per sample were assayed by the deep sequencing platform. Genomic DNA extracted from sorted T cells was used for TCRbeta CDR3 sequencing. The paper's processing steps were these. The R programming language was used for the clonal analysis of the TCRbeta CDR3 data. Unstimulated samples were compared with post-reaction CFSE-low samples to define alloreactive CD4+ and CD8+ clones. Alloreactive CD4+ clones were assigned to regulatory or non-regulatory origin by matching sequences to sorted unstimulated Treg and non-Treg repertoires. The table was pulled from immuneACCESS by TCRdb, which kept in-frame rearrangements only. Such tables lose some clones; where checked, under half of the loss comes from unresolved V genes, and the rest has no known cause. Clone size and V and J calls were adopted from that table, with D and trimming inferred from the DNA. The sample table contains tens of thousands of clones; only one count was recorded for 90% to 95% of them. The top ten clones comprise less than 0.4% of the sample.

CDR3 length: 15 amino acids, cysteine to phenylalanine. The DNA shown is the 45-base CDR3, in frame from base 1. In the germline V gene, CDR1 corresponds to SGHRS and CDR2 to YFSETQ. Broader findings and caveats from the paper: A naive or memory phenotype could not be assigned to roughly 80-97% of proliferating CD4+ or CD8+ clones. Compared with memory T cells, unstimulated naive T cells appeared more diverse, and naive cells seemed to make a substantial contribution to the alloresponse. Because sequences below about 10^-5 frequency were poorly captured, only a minor fraction of alloreactive clones could be mapped to unstimulated subsets. The suppressive function of proliferating Tregs from siplizumab cultures was not functionally confirmed. Among mappable alloreactive CD4+ clones, the Treg-derived fraction averaged about 75% with siplizumab versus around 25% in control reactions. The cumulative frequency of alloreactive sequences that could be traced back to unstimulated CD4+ memory T cells was significantly reduced by siplizumab.

Sorted unstimulated T cells and proliferating T cells recovered from mixed lymphocyte reactions underwent TCRbeta CDR3 sequencing. Fresh whole blood from fewer than twelve HLA-typed healthy donors was used to isolate PBMCs. To map where alloreactive clones came from, CD4+ non-regulatory T cells in the unstimulated state were FACS-sorted. This chain joins TRBV5-1 to TRBJ2-1; confidence is insufficient to name the D gene. The receptor was isolated from a human donor in good health. The sequencing sample was made of non-Treg CD4+ T cells sorted from blood. Interpreted using the paper, the cell subset or site label stands for: FACS-sorted unstimulated CD4+ non-regulatory T cells. The nucleotides read TGCGCCAGCAGCTCGTTCGTGGCCGCCGACAATGAGCAATTCTTC. Translated, this gives CASSSFVAADNEQFF.